Listed below are T cell receptor beta chains from one sample, sequenced in a study of blood T cell repertoires in COVID-19. Measured with immunoSEQ multiplex PCR; TCRdb has only the in-frame clones, and not every one. Of approximately 300,000 clones listed, around four fifths were seen once; the top ten hold around 4%. Sequenced material: peripheral blood. All receptors derive from a woman in her 50s with active or convalescent COVID-19. Both conserved end residues are part of each CDR3. The order of the fields is V gene, CDR3 length, J gene, D gene, clone size, CDR3 DNA, CDR3 protein. D genes are given only for firm matches. Clone size is shown for a subset of rows, as once, few, many or a class of expanded clone.

v_gene: TRBV20-1
len: 11
j_gene: TRBJ2-3
d_gene: -
abundance: -
CDR3nt: TGCAGTGCTAGAGTAGCCTATACGCAGTATTTT
CDR3aa: CSARVAYTQYF

v_gene: TRBV19
len: 15
j_gene: TRBJ1-2
d_gene: -
abundance: once
CDR3nt: TGTGCCAGTAGGCCAAGAGGGCAGCCTAACTATGGCTACACCTTC
CDR3aa: CASRPRGQPNYGYTF

v_gene: TRBV11-2
len: 17
j_gene: TRBJ2-1
d_gene: -
abundance: -
CDR3nt: TGTGCCAGCAGCTTAGGTGGGCCCGCTCGCCTTAGGCATGAGCAGTTCTTC
CDR3aa: CASSLGGPARLRHEQFF

v_gene: TRBV29-1
len: 13
j_gene: TRBJ1-1
d_gene: -
abundance: -
CDR3nt: TGCAGCGTTGAACCACTACCTAACACTGAAGCTTTCTTT
CDR3aa: CSVEPLPNTEAFF

v_gene: TRBV5-1
len: 17
j_gene: TRBJ2-2
d_gene: -
abundance: -
CDR3nt: TGCGCCAGCAGCTTGGCCGGAGTACGGCTCACCTCCGGGGAGCTGTTTTTT
CDR3aa: CASSLAGVRLTSGELFF

v_gene: TRBV19
len: 14
j_gene: TRBJ2-7
d_gene: -
abundance: -
CDR3nt: TGTGCCAGTAGTATAGTAGGGGGAACCTACGAGCAGTACTTC
CDR3aa: CASSIVGGTYEQYF

v_gene: TRBV29-1
len: 12
j_gene: TRBJ1-1
d_gene: -
abundance: -
CDR3nt: TGCAGCGCCACGGCGGGGGGGACTGAAGCTTTCTTT
CDR3aa: CSATAGGTEAFF

v_gene: TRBV19
len: 14
j_gene: TRBJ1-1
d_gene: -
abundance: -
CDR3nt: TGTGCCAGTATGACCCACAGGGCGAACACTGAAGCTTTCTTT
CDR3aa: CASMTHRANTEAFF

v_gene: TRBV7-8
len: 23
j_gene: TRBJ2-1
d_gene: TRBD2
abundance: -
CDR3nt: TGTGCCAGCAGCCGAGCGAAGCTTTGGACTAGCGGGAGGCAGCCTGCCCGTTACAATGAGCAGTTCTTC
CDR3aa: CASSRAKLWTSGRQPARYNEQFF

v_gene: TRBV19
len: 17
j_gene: TRBJ2-3
d_gene: TRBD2
abundance: many
CDR3nt: TGTGCCAGTAGTCCCACCTTTGCGGGAGGACGCACAGATACGCAGTATTTT
CDR3aa: CASSPTFAGGRTDTQYF

v_gene: TRBV23-1
len: 15
j_gene: TRBJ2-1
d_gene: -
abundance: -
CDR3nt: TGCGCCAGCAGTCAAGGAGGGTTCCCCTACAATGAGCAGTTCTTC
CDR3aa: CASSQGGFPYNEQFF

v_gene: TRBV5-1
len: 14
j_gene: TRBJ1-2
d_gene: TRBD1
abundance: -
CDR3nt: TGCGCCAGCAGCCCCGGGACAGGTTCCTATGGCTACACCTTC
CDR3aa: CASSPGTGSYGYTF

v_gene: TRBV7-9
len: 15
j_gene: TRBJ1-5
d_gene: -
abundance: -
CDR3nt: TGTGCCAGCAGCCCCAGATCGGGGGGCAATCAGCCCCAGCATTTT
CDR3aa: CASSPRSGGNQPQHF

v_gene: TRBV28
len: 14
j_gene: TRBJ1-3
d_gene: -
abundance: -
CDR3nt: TGTGCCAGCAGCTCAGGGTGGGCTGGAAACACCATATATTTT
CDR3aa: CASSSGWAGNTIYF

v_gene: TRBV5-1
len: 13
j_gene: TRBJ2-1
d_gene: TRBD2
abundance: -
CDR3nt: TGCGCCAGCAGCTCTGGGGAGGGACTGGAGCAGTTCTTC
CDR3aa: CASSSGEGLEQFF

v_gene: TRBV18
len: 18
j_gene: TRBJ2-1
d_gene: TRBD2
abundance: -
CDR3nt: TGTGCCAGCTCACCATCACTTACCGGGACTAACTCCTACAATGAGCAGTTCTTC
CDR3aa: CASSPSLTGTNSYNEQFF

v_gene: TRBV19
len: 16
j_gene: TRBJ2-3
d_gene: -
abundance: once
CDR3nt: TGTGCCAGTAGTATTGGACTAAGCGGGAGCACAGATACGCAGTATTTT
CDR3aa: CASSIGLSGSTDTQYF

v_gene: TRBV6-5
len: 15
j_gene: TRBJ2-6
d_gene: -
abundance: -
CDR3nt: TGTGCCAGCAGCCCATCGGGGAGGGGGGCCAACGTCCTGACTTTC
CDR3aa: CASSPSGRGANVLTF

v_gene: TRBV5-1
len: 15
j_gene: TRBJ2-1
d_gene: TRBD2
abundance: -
CDR3nt: TGCGCCAGCAGCTTGGAGACTAGCGGGAGCAATGAGCAGTTCTTC
CDR3aa: CASSLETSGSNEQFF

v_gene: TRBV21-1
len: 12
j_gene: TRBJ1-5
d_gene: -
abundance: few
CDR3nt: TGTGCCCCCCGGGGGGTAGAGCAGCCCCAGCATTTT
CDR3aa: CAPRGVEQPQHF

v_gene: TRBV5-5
len: 15
j_gene: TRBJ1-5
d_gene: -
abundance: -
CDR3nt: TGTGCCAGCAGCTTGGTAGGGGGACCTAATCAGCCCCAGCATTTT
CDR3aa: CASSLVGGPNQPQHF

v_gene: TRBV12-3/TRBV12-4
len: 12
j_gene: TRBJ2-1
d_gene: -
abundance: -
CDR3nt: TGTGCCAGCAGTCGGGGGTGGAATGAGCAGTTCTTC
CDR3aa: CASSRGWNEQFF